The T cell receptor beta chain under discussion was sequenced for a study of circulating CD8 cells and anti-PD-1 response in melanoma. Study findings and constraints: Diversity ranked highest in DNEG and lowest in TIGIT subsets.

Deletions cut 3 bases from V and 0 bases from J, with 13 bases between. CDR1 and CDR2 from the germline V gene are SGHTS and YDEGEE. This CDR3 is built from 16 residues. This clonotype is large by share. As yet, its antigen is unknown. The QIAseq Immune Repertoire TCR panel built the libraries from roughly 16 ng of total RNA. TCRdb reanalysed the reads using MiXCR and keeps one entry per CDR3 protein. The sample records 800 or so distinct CDR3 sequences, under 9.5% being singletons. From live CD3+CD8+TCRalphabeta+ cells, four PD-1 and/or TIGIT subsets were sorted. The source material was CD8+ T cells from PBMCs, sampled at baseline or after one month of anti-PD-1 therapy (not recorded which). The J gene is TRBJ2-4, the V gene TRBV5-8; weak D call: TRBD1 (6 bases). This TCR was sampled from a human donor with melanoma. In nucleotides, the CDR3 is TGTGCCAGCAGCTCCGGACAGACTCTAGCCAAAAACATTCAGTACTTC. Encoded protein: CASSSGQTLAKNIQYF.